Listed here are 14 T cell receptor beta chains from one sample, sequenced in a study of cytomegalovirus exposure and HLA in healthy donors. Vbeta (60) and Jbeta (13) primers were used in the PCR. The protocol was immunoSEQ multiplex PCR, while the TCRdb copy is restricted to in-frame clones and leaves out a portion. The table lists 200,000 to 250,000 clones, approximately 85% of them singletons, with 2.7% in the top ten. The sequenced sample consisted of PBMCs. These receptors originate from a woman between 40 and 50 years old in good health and CMV-seronegative.

The chain uses TRBV28 and TRBJ2-7; TRBD2 agrees at 8 bases. V lost 5 bases, J lost 7 bases, and 10 bases stayed unmatched. Per germline, CDR1 MDHEN and CDR2 SYDVKM. The CDR3 has 14 residues. The CDR3 protein is CASSTRGLAVEQYF. For the CDR3, the DNA is TGTGCCAGCAGTACCAGAGGACTAGCCGTGGAGCAGTACTTC.

V and J are TRBV27 and TRBJ2-3; D call uncertain. The CDR3 length is 14 residues. The V and J ends lost 2 bases and 4 bases respectively, with 10 bases between them. Germline CDR1 is MNHEY and CDR2 is SMNVEV (reference sequence). The CDR3 bases are TGTGCCAGCAGTTTAACCCGATTAGCAGATACGCAGTATTTT. This gives the protein CASSLTRLADTQYF.

This clone was picked up a small number of times. The V call is TRBV5-4, the J call TRBJ2-1; the D gene is possibly TRBD2 (6 bases). In germline, CDR1 is SGHNT, CDR2 YYREEE (reference sequence). V lost 0 bases and J 10 bases, leaving 17 bases between the germline ends. The CDR3 is 15 amino acids. CDR3 amino acids: CASSLDASTSSEQFF. The CDR3, as DNA: TGTGCCAGCAGCTTGGACGCCTCGACTAGTTCGGAGCAGTTCTTC.

In its sample, this clone was seen a few times. The rearrangement uses TRBV2 and TRBJ1-5; D gene unclear. This CDR3 spans 14 amino acids. CDR1 and CDR2 (germline): SNHLY, FYNNEI. V lost 2 bases, J lost 0 bases, and 5 bases lay in between. The CDR3 bases are TGTGCCAGCAGTGAATCGTATAGCAATCAGCCCCAGCATTTT. This sequence encodes CASSESYSNQPQHF.

This chain uses TRBV19 with TRBJ1-1, with 7 bases lining up with TRBD1. V lost 5 bases, J lost 4 bases, and 7 bases stayed unmatched. The CDR3 consists of 14 residues. Per the germline V gene, CDR1 is LNHDA and CDR2 is SQIVND (reference sequence). The CDR3 protein is CASSPGTVLTEAFF. The CDR3 DNA reads as TGTGCCAGTAGTCCCGGGACAGTTCTCACTGAAGCTTTCTTT.

The V gene is TRBV7-6, the J gene TRBJ2-7; 7 nucleotides line up with TRBD1. CDR1 and CDR2 from the germline V gene are SGHVS and FNYEAQ. With V trimmed by 2 bases and J by 5 bases, 6 bases remained unmatched. This CDR3 spans 14 amino acids. The CDR3 loop reads CASSLSIGGHEQYF. CDR3 nucleotide sequence: TGTGCCAGCAGCTTAAGTATAGGGGGCCACGAGCAGTACTTC.

This clone was picked up a small number of times. This sequence joins TRBV5-1 and TRBJ2-7; 9 bases line up with TRBD1. CDR1 SGHRS and CDR2 YFSETQ come from the germline V gene. Trimming cost V 4 bases and J 2 bases; bases outside gene matches: 7. CDR3 length: 15 amino acids. This CDR3 is CASSPTWDRAYEQYF. The CDR3 DNA reads as TGCGCCAGCAGCCCGACCTGGGACAGGGCCTACGAGCAGTACTTC.

The chain employs TRBV21-1 and TRBJ2-3; the D segment call TRBD1 is taken from the table without a DNA check. TRBV21-1 constitutes a pseudogene. The CDR3 runs 13 residues. For the CDR3, the DNA is TGTGCCAGCAGCAGGGCCCACACAGATACGCAGTATTTT. This sequence encodes CASSRAHTDTQYF.

This sequence joins TRBV2 and TRBJ2-7; the D gene is possibly TRBD1 (6 bases). The CDR3 totals 14 residues. Trimming took 8 bases from V and 6 from J, leaving 20 bases between them. CDR1 is SNHLY and CDR2 is FYNNEI in the germline V gene. In DNA, the CDR3 is TGTGCCAGCGTGGATGGCAGGGGTTACCCCGAGCAGTACTTC. Translated, it gives CASVDGRGYPEQYF.

The rearrangement uses TRBV6-5 and TRBJ1-1; 7 nucleotides match TRBD1. This CDR3 has 14 amino acids. Trimming cost V 2 bases and J 5 bases; bases outside gene matches: 5. From germline, CDR1 is MNHEY and CDR2 SVGAGI. Here the CDR3 reads CASSYGTAKTEAFF. The DNA for the CDR3 is TGTGCCAGCAGTTACGGGACAGCAAAGACTGAAGCTTTCTTT.

The gene calls are TRBV2 and TRBJ1-3; D unresolved. This CDR3 has 13 amino acids. Trimming removed 7 bases at V and 1 base at J, with 8 bases between. Germline CDR1 is SNHLY and CDR2 is FYNNEI. The CDR3 DNA sequence: TGTGCCAGCACTAGAACATCTGGAAACACCATATATTTT. Translating gives CASTRTSGNTIYF.

CDR3 region: CASSLLTSGSYEQFF. CDR3 DNA sequence: TGTGCCAGCAGCTTATTGACTAGCGGGAGCTATGAGCAGTTCTTC. The chain has TRBV7-9 and TRBJ2-1; TRBD2 matches 12 bases. This CDR3 is 15 amino acids long. After removal of 2 bases from V and 8 bases from J, the junction contained 4 bases not matched to a gene. Germline V lookup: CDR1 SEHNR, CDR2 FQNEAQ (reference sequence).

The J gene is TRBJ2-7, the V gene TRBV27; TRBD2 matches at 11 bases. J was trimmed by 3 bases and V by 5 bases; bases with no gene match: 9. CDR3 length: 16 residues. CDR1 MNHEY and CDR2 SMNVEV come from the germline V gene (reference sequence). DNA of the CDR3: TGTGCCAGCAGTGCCAGACTAGCGGGAAACAGCTACGAGCAGTACTTC. It codes for CASSARLAGNSYEQYF.

This clone was counted once. The rearrangement uses TRBV6-1 and TRBJ2-7; 8 nucleotides match TRBD1. The CDR3 sequence is 14 residues long. Germline V gene lookup returns CDR1 MNHNS and CDR2 SASEGT. The V segment lost 5 bases and the J segment 5 bases; nucleotides outside the gene matches: 8. For the CDR3, the DNA is TGTGCCAGCAGTTCAACGACAGGGGTCAACGAGCAGTACTTC. Its translation is CASSSTTGVNEQYF.